The next 2 T cell receptor beta chains were all read from a single sample in a study of T cell responses to AZD1222 COVID-19 vaccine. Produced via immunoSEQ multiplex PCR; TCRdb's table is partial and in-frame only. The sample contains 100,000 to 150,000 clones, more than 70% of which appear only once. The sequenced sample was peripheral blood, obtained 28 days after the second AZD1222 dose. These receptors originate from an adult who received the AZD1222 COVID-19 vaccine.

The chain combines TRBV6-5 with TRBJ2-5; possibly TRBD1 or TRBD2 for D (5 bases each). V was shortened by 8 bases and J by 7 bases, with 14 bases between the two germline ends. CDR3 length equals 12 residues. Germline V gives CDR1 MNHEY, CDR2 SVGAGI. CDR3 coding DNA: TGTGCCAGCGGGGGACCCCTCTTGACCCAGTACTTC. This encodes CASGGPLLTQYF.

This clone came up once. The CDR3 spells CASKEGTEAFF. CDR3 nucleotides: TGTGCCAGCAAGGAGGGGACTGAAGCTTTCTTT. The chain carries TRBV12-3 or TRBV12-4 and TRBJ1-1, with D perhaps TRBD1 (5 bases). This CDR3 has 11 residues. Trimming left V 7 bases short and J 5 bases short, with 8 bases between.